The sample holds a few counts of the clone carrying this TCR beta chain. The antigen remains undetermined. Exclusion criteria comprised other autoimmune diseases, uncontrolled infections, pregnancy or lactation in patients. The source of the sample is a study of Graves' ophthalmopathy and Graves' hyperthyroidism. Points from the study as a whole: Blood repertoires reportedly contained most expanded thyroid clonotypes above 0.001 frequency.

The authors amplified TCR beta CDR3 regions from RNA transcripts. Scientists carried out first-round RT-PCR using HTBI primers and then a second-round multiplex PCR. Via MiXCR, TCRdb re-called the multiplex PCR reads, giving one row per CDR3 protein. Here the sample spans about 240,000 distinct CDR3 sequences, roughly 50% being singletons. The TCR sequence derives from an adult man with Graves' ophthalmopathy. Sequencing was done on a sample of peripheral blood.

DNA for the CDR3: TGTGCCAGCAGTGCCGGACAGGGGGGAAATTCACCCCTCCACTTT. Residues: CASSAGQGGNSPLHF. The chain links TRBV12-3 or TRBV12-4 to TRBJ1-6; 10 bases fit TRBD1. V was pared by 5 bases and J by 7 bases, with 5 bases of the junction left unmatched. The length of the CDR3 is 15 residues.